Below, 6 T cell receptor beta chains from the same sample are listed, as sequenced in a study of shared clonotypes between healthy human individuals. The method was immunoSEQ multiplex PCR; TCRdb's version includes in-frame clones alone and lacks a portion of them. The sample has about 1.5 million clones, 98% seen once. Sequenced sample: naive CD4+ T cells sorted from blood. Subset defined: CD45RA+ positively selected. The receptors come from a man between 25 and 39 years old in good health.

J is TRBJ2-1 and V is TRBV19, with 11 bases aligning to TRBD1. V lost 8 bases to trimming and J lost 15 bases; unmatched junction nucleotides: 15. CDR3 length: 14 residues. In germline, CDR1 is LNHDA, CDR2 SQIVND (reference sequence). The CDR3 nucleotides are TGTGCCAGTTCAACCCCGGGACAGGGGGGTTTTAGGTTCTTC. Encoded protein: CASSTPGQGGFRFF.

To note about this clone: The sample carries other DNA sequences with the same CDR3. The rearrangement links TRBV5-4 to TRBJ1-1; 8 bases are a match to TRBD1. The germline V gene encodes CDR1 SGHNT and CDR2 YYREEE (reference sequence). J gave up 4 bases and V 0 bases, and 5 bases lay outside the gene matches. This CDR3 has 15 residues. CDR3: CASSLAGTGGTEAFF. The DNA of the CDR3 is TGTGCCAGCAGCTTGGCGGGCACAGGGGGCACTGAAGCTTTCTTT.

The gene calls are TRBV6-4 and TRBJ2-3; D tentatively fits TRBD1 or TRBD2 (5 bases each). This CDR3 is built from 15 residues. Trimming removed 4 bases at V and 5 bases at J, with 16 bases between. Germline CDR1 reads MRHNA; CDR2 reads SNTAGT. CDR3 nucleotides: TGTGCCAGCAGTGGCAGGGAGCGCGGAGTAGATACGCAGTATTTT. This sequence encodes CASSGRERGVDTQYF.

This clone was detected once. J is TRBJ2-2 and V is TRBV15, with 9 nucleotides matching TRBD1. V was clipped by 0 bases and J by 4 bases; unmatched bases: 6. The CDR3 contains 17 residues. CDR1 and CDR2 (germline): LNHNV, YYDKDF (reference sequence). The CDR3 nucleotides read TGTGCCACCAGCAGAGATAGGGGGACAGGGATCACCGGGGAGCTGTTTTTT. It translates to CATSRDRGTGITGELFF.

This chain joins TRBV7-3 and TRBJ2-1, with 13 bases fitting TRBD2. The CDR3 has 16 residues. Unmatched junction bases numbered 7, after V lost 4 bases and J lost 7 bases. CDR1 and CDR2 (germline): SGHTA, FQGTGA. CDR3 region: CASSSPGTSGNNEQFF. DNA for the CDR3: TGTGCCAGCAGCTCCCCCGGGACTAGCGGGAATAATGAGCAGTTCTTC. The whole variable domain, remainder taken from reference TRBV7-3 and TRBJ2-1, is GAGVSQTPSNKVTEKGKYVELRCDPISGHTALYWYRQSLGQGPEFLIYFQGTGAADDSGLPNDRFFAVRPEGSVSTLKIQRTERGDSAVYLCASSSPGTSGNNEQFFGPGTRLTVL.

The chain couples TRBV19 to TRBJ1-5; D remains unclear. In germline, CDR1 is LNHDA, CDR2 SQIVND (reference sequence). The CDR3 runs 12 residues. Trimming removed 7 bases at V and 2 bases at J, with 6 bases between. This chain's CDR3 is CASNDGNQPQHF. The CDR3 nucleotides are TGTGCCAGTAATGACGGCAATCAGCCCCAGCATTTT.